This T cell receptor beta chain was identified during a study of blood T cell repertoires in COVID-19. For the study at large: The samples span acute and convalescent COVID-19 from the United States, Italy and Spain. T cells, B-cell-depleted T cells, or PBMCs provided the cDNA or gDNA that served as material.

Trimming pared 4 bases from V and 0 bases from J, leaving 5 bases between. The germline CDR1 and CDR2 sequences are SGHNT and YYREEE (reference sequence). The CDR3 is 13 amino acids. Profiled with immunoSEQ multiplex PCR; TCRdb holds only in-frame clones, not every one. This sample has 310,000 or so clones, with 80% to 95% found just once. Participants' reported clinical history set cohort assignment. In Cohort 3, a recovered donor had either two negative PCRs, clearance, or symptom resolution. The sequencing sample was made of PBMCs or T cells enriched from blood (not recorded which). This chain connects TRBV5-4 to TRBJ1-3; D remains unclear. The receptor was isolated from a woman aged 25 to 39 who had recovered from COVID-19. Written as DNA, the CDR3 is TGTGCCAGCAGCACACCCTCTGGAAACACCATATATTTT. Translating gives CASSTPSGNTIYF. Together with reference TRBV5-4 and TRBJ1-3, the CDR3 gives the full variable domain: ETGVTQSPTHLIKTRGQQVTLRCSSQSGHNTVSWYQQALGQGPQFIFQYYREEENGRGNFPPRFSGLQFPNYSSELNVNALELDDSALYLCASSTPSGNTIYFGEGSWLTVV.